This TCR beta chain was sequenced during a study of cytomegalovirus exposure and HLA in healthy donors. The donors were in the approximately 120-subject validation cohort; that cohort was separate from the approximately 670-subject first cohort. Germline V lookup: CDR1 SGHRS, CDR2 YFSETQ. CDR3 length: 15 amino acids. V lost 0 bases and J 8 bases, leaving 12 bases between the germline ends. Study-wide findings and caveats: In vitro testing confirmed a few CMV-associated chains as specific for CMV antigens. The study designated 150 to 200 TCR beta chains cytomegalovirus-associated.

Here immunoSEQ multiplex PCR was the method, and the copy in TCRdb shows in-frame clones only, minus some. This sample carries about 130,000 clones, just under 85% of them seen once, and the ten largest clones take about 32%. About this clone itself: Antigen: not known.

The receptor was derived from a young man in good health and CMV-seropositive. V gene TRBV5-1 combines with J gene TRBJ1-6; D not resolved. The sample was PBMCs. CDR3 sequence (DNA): TGCGCCAGCAGCTTGGGAGGGAATAATGATTCACCCCTCCACTTT. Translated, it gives CASSLGGNNDSPLHF.